Below are 7 T cell receptor beta chains sequenced from a single sample in a study of T cell responses to AZD1222 COVID-19 vaccine. TCRdb's copy holds only in-frame clones and misses some; the assay was immunoSEQ multiplex PCR. This sample has roughly 100,000 clones, with about 90% found just once. The starting material was peripheral blood, obtained 28 days after the second AZD1222 dose. The receptors originated from an adult who received the AZD1222 COVID-19 vaccine.

This chain joins TRBV5-4 and TRBJ2-5, with D perhaps matching TRBD1 (5 bases). The CDR3 sequence is 15 residues long. CDR1 SGHNT and CDR2 YYREEE come from the germline V gene (reference sequence). Trimming shortened V by 4 bases and J by 1 base, and 14 bases separated the two germline ends. This CDR3 is CASSKPGPIQETQYF. The DNA of the CDR3 is TGTGCCAGCAGCAAGCCAGGGCCCATCCAAGAGACCCAGTACTTC.

The CDR3 loop is CAVRQGSTDTQYF. The CDR3 DNA follows: TGTGCTGTGAGGCAGGGTAGCACAGATACGCAGTATTTT. The chain combines TRBV7-7 with TRBJ2-3; TRBD1 might be the D (5 bases). This CDR3 comprises 13 residues. Germline V gene lookup returns CDR1 SSHAT and CDR2 FNYEAQ (reference sequence). Variable domain in full (rest from reference TRBV7-7 and TRBJ2-3): GAGVSQSPRYKVTKRGQDVTLRCDPISSHATLYWYQQALGQGPEFLTYFNYEAQPDKSGLPSDRFSAERPEGSISTLTIQRTEQRDSAMYRCAVRQGSTDTQYFGPGTRLTVL.

The rearrangement joins TRBV10-2 to TRBJ2-5, with 7 bases matching TRBD2. V was clipped by 9 bases and J by 3 bases; unmatched bases: 7. The CDR3 contains 13 residues. Germline CDR1 reads WSHSY; CDR2 reads SAAADI. The chain's CDR3 is CASATLAEETQYF. As DNA, the CDR3 is TGCGCCAGTGCGACCCTAGCGGAAGAGACCCAGTACTTC.

The rearrangement uses TRBV10-3 and TRBJ1-3; no reliable D call. The CDR3 is made up of 12 amino acids. CDR1 is ENHRY, CDR2 SYGVKD, per germline. Trimming stripped 3 bases from V and 2 bases from J, with 2 bases between. This CDR3 reads CAISDTGNTIYF. The CDR3 DNA is TGTGCCATCAGTGATACTGGAAACACCATATATTTT.

This chain uses TRBV24-1 with TRBJ1-2, with TRBD1 matching over 10 bases. The CDR3 covers 15 residues. Germline CDR1 KGHDR, CDR2 SFDVKD. V lost 4 bases, J lost 8 bases, and 9 bases stayed unmatched. CDR3 sequence reads: CATSDDTDRGQGYTF. The DNA for the CDR3 is TGTGCCACCAGTGACGATACAGACAGGGGGCAGGGCTACACCTTC.

This clone has a single count. The V call is TRBV28, the J call TRBJ1-4; TRBD1 might be the D (6 bases). V dropped 10 bases and J dropped 0 bases, with 21 bases sitting between them. Germline V CDR1 and CDR2: MDHEN, SYDVKM. The CDR3 loop spans 17 amino acids. In nucleotides, the CDR3 is TGTGCCATCCAGGAGCAGGGGTATGGGGCAACTAATGAAAAACTGTTTTTT. Its protein product is CAIQEQGYGATNEKLFF.

This rearrangement joins TRBV5-4 to TRBJ2-7; 13 positions agree with TRBD2. The V gene's germline CDR1 is SGHNT and CDR2 YYREEE (reference sequence). The V gene end was trimmed by 4 bases and the J gene end by 5 bases; junction bases not matched to a gene: 6. The CDR3 length is 15 residues. In DNA form, the CDR3 reads TGTGCCAGCAGCCCCACTAGCGGGGGGGTCCACGAGCAGTACTTC. Its protein product is CASSPTSGGVHEQYF.